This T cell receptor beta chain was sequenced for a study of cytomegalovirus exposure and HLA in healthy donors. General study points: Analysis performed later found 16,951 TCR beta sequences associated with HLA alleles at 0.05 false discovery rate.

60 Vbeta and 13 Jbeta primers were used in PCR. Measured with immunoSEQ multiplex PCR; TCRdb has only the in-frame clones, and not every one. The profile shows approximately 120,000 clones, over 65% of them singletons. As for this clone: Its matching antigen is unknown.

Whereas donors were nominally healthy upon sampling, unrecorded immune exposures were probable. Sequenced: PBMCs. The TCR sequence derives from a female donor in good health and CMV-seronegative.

CDR3 region: CASSEISGLAGAETQYF. The CDR3 DNA sequence: TGTGCCAGCAGTGAAATATCTGGACTAGCGGGGGCGGAGACCCAGTACTTC. The chain combines TRBV2 with TRBJ2-5; 13 nucleotides agree with TRBD2. The V and J ends lost 2 bases and 5 bases, in that order; junction bases with no gene match: 8. Germline V gene lookup returns CDR1 SNHLY and CDR2 FYNNEI. The CDR3 totals 17 residues.